One sample yielded the 13 T cell receptor beta chains listed below, sequenced in a study of Ad26.COV2.S vaccination and SARS-CoV-2 variants. Generated by immunoSEQ multiplex PCR, the TCRdb table keeps only in-frame clones and is missing some. This table holds 360,000 or so clones, around 87% found once. Treatment meaning: some 20 received Ad26.COV2.S at low or high dose, single or two shots; several received placebo; per-sample allocation not given. Material that was analyzed had been drawn on day 63 after the first vaccine or placebo injection. Sample: peripheral blood, taken in a trial of Ad26.COV2.S vaccine versus placebo. Receptors originate from a person between 18 and 59 years old who received the Ad26.COV2.S COVID-19 vaccine or a placebo.

This clone was seen once. The CDR3: CSARVGALAFF. The CDR3 DNA reads as TGCAGTGCTAGGGTGGGGGCGCTTGCTTTCTTT. The V call is TRBV20-1, the J call TRBJ1-1; D is possibly TRBD1 (6 bases). This CDR3 is 11 amino acids long. V was shortened by 3 bases and J by 11 bases, with 13 bases between the two germline ends. CDR1 and CDR2 (germline): DFQATT, SNEGSKA (reference sequence).

This chain uses TRBV30 with TRBJ1-2; no clear D gene. V was trimmed by 4 bases and J by 7 bases, leaving 25 bases between them. Germline CDR1 is GTSNPN and CDR2 is SVGIG (reference sequence). This CDR3 is 16 amino acids long. The CDR3 region is CAWTLSRVLSSSGYTF. CDR3 coding DNA: TGTGCCTGGACCTTAAGCCGGGTCCTATCCTCGTCTGGCTACACCTTC.

The chain recombines TRBV7-8 with TRBJ1-2; TRBD1 matches 10 bases. V dropped 5 bases and J dropped 2; count of bases not matched to a gene: 2. CDR3 length: 14 residues. The germline V gene has CDR1 SGHVS and CDR2 FQNEAQ. The CDR3 reads CASSEGQGNYGYTF. CDR3 sequence (DNA): TGTGCCAGCAGCGAGGGACAGGGGAACTATGGCTACACCTTC.

Here the CDR3 DNA reads TGTGCCAGCAGTTTAATGCTCGGGAGATCCGGGGAGCTGTTTTTT. Translation gives CASSLMLGRSGELFF. The V gene is TRBV27, the J gene TRBJ2-2; possible D gene TRBD2, 6 bases. Trimming shortened V by 2 bases and J by 6 bases, and 13 bases separated the two germline ends. Per germline, CDR1 MNHEY and CDR2 SMNVEV (reference sequence). The CDR3 extends over 15 amino acids.

The gene calls are TRBV19 and TRBJ1-3; TRBD1 is a possible D gene (6 bases). Trimming left V 3 bases short and J 1 base short, with 10 bases between. CDR1 LNHDA and CDR2 SQIVND come from the germline V gene (reference sequence). The CDR3 contains 15 residues. The CDR3 DNA reads TGTGCCAGTAGTATCCTCGACAGGTCTGGAAACACCATATATTTT. As protein: CASSILDRSGNTIYF. Drawing the rest from reference TRBV19 and TRBJ1-3, the complete variable domain is DGGITQSPKYLFRKEGQNVTLSCEQNLNHDAMYWYRQDPGQGLRLIYYSQIVNDFQKGDIAEGYSVSREKKESFPLTVTSAQKNPTAFYLCASSILDRSGNTIYFGEGSWLTVV.

The chain links TRBV10-2 to TRBJ1-2; D is unclear. This CDR3 contains 13 residues. Germline CDR1 WSHSY, CDR2 SAAADI. V dropped 0 bases and J dropped 7 bases, with 9 bases sitting between them. CDR3 amino acids: CASSESTWTGYTF. The CDR3, as DNA: TGCGCCAGCAGTGAGTCGACATGGACTGGCTACACCTTC.

The V call is TRBV2, the J call TRBJ2-5, with D perhaps matching TRBD2 (6 bases). With 0 bases removed from V and 1 base from J, the gap between germline ends came to 18 bases. Germline assignment: CDR1 SNHLY and CDR2 FYNNEI. The CDR3 is made up of 18 amino acids. CDR3 region: CASSEALGRGARQETQYF. CDR3 coding DNA: TGTGCCAGCAGTGAAGCGCTAGGTCGCGGGGCCCGCCAAGAGACCCAGTACTTC.

V usage is TRBV10-1 and J usage is TRBJ2-7; 7 bases are shared with TRBD1. The V segment lost 2 bases and the J segment 1 base; nucleotides outside the gene matches: 2. This CDR3 is built from 14 residues. Germline V lookup: CDR1 WNHNN, CDR2 SYGVQD (reference sequence). DNA of the CDR3: TGCGCCAGCAGTGAGCCGACAGGGTCCTACGAGCAGTACTTC. It is translated as CASSEPTGSYEQYF.

The chain couples TRBV7-8 to TRBJ1-2; D unclear. V was trimmed by 4 bases and J by 5 bases, leaving 20 bases between them. The length of the CDR3 is 16 residues. Germline-derived CDR1 and CDR2 are SGHVS and FQNEAQ. The CDR3 DNA follows: TGTGCCAGCAGCTCTGTGCGCACCGGGCCCGATTATGGCTACACCTTC. Its protein product is CASSSVRTGPDYGYTF.

This chain connects TRBV7-9 to TRBJ2-7; 9 nucleotides match TRBD1. The CDR3 has 16 residues. V gave up 5 bases and J gave up 0 bases; unmatched junction bases: 8. Germline CDR1 SEHNR, CDR2 FQNEAQ (reference sequence). CDR3 region: CASSRRTGASSYEQYF. In DNA, the CDR3 is TGTGCCAGCAGCCGAAGGACAGGGGCCAGCTCCTACGAGCAGTACTTC.

The chain joins TRBV7-2 to TRBJ2-2; D unresolved. CDR3 length equals 14 residues. Germline V lookup: CDR1 SGHTA, CDR2 FQGNSA. The germline V and J ends were trimmed by 5 bases and 5 bases, with 12 bases remaining between them. Written as DNA, the CDR3 is TGTGCCAGCAGCCTGAAACGTGAAACCGGGGAGCTGTTTTTT. As protein: CASSLKRETGELFF.

This clone was counted a single time. This rearrangement joins TRBV24-1 to TRBJ2-3; 7 nucleotides agree with TRBD2. The CDR3 is 18 amino acids. The germline V gene has CDR1 KGHDR and CDR2 SFDVKD. V lost 9 bases to trimming and J lost 4 bases; unmatched junction nucleotides: 21. The CDR3 is CATGGGGRKYLNSDTQYF. DNA of the CDR3: TGTGCCACCGGAGGCGGGGGTCGAAAGTATCTTAATTCAGATACGCAGTATTTT.

The rearrangement links TRBV25-1 to TRBJ2-7; D might be TRBD1 (8 bases). Germline V lookup: CDR1 MGHDK, CDR2 SYGVNS. Trimming took 4 bases from V and 6 from J, leaving 28 bases between them. This CDR3 is 18 amino acids long. CDR3 in amino acids: CASSAFVGQAGVLGEQYF. The CDR3 DNA reads TGTGCCAGCAGTGCCTTCGTGGGACAGGCGGGAGTTTTAGGCGAGCAGTACTTC.